Following are 4 T cell receptor beta chains from one sample sequenced in a study of T cell repertoires in cytomegalovirus infection. In TCRdb, the reads were re-called with MiXCR into one record per CDR3 protein. The sample records about 180,000 distinct CDR3 sequences, under 15% being singletons. The specimen was PBMCs. These TCRs come from a human donor in good health (CMV status not recorded). Some clones in this sample may be carry-over from other donors' samples.

This clonotype has just a few counts. The chain is built from TRBV18 and TRBJ2-2; TRBD1 agrees at 7 bases. With V trimmed by 5 bases and J by 4 bases, 7 bases remained unmatched. The CDR3 is 15 amino acids. The germline CDR1 and CDR2 sequences are KGHSH and LQKENI. CDR3 protein: CASSSRTGATGELFF. The CDR3 nucleotides read TGTGCCAGCTCATCGCGGACAGGCGCCACCGGGGAGCTGTTTTTT.

The chain couples TRBV5-8 to TRBJ2-3; D could derive from TRBD1 or TRBD2 (5 bases each). CDR1 SGHTS and CDR2 YDEGEE come from the germline V gene. V lost 4 bases and J lost 2, with 17 bases in between. The CDR3 extends over 16 amino acids. The CDR3 nucleotides are TGTGCCAGCAGCCAAATCGGGACGGTCGACACAGATACGCAGTATTTT. This gives the protein CASSQIGTVDTDTQYF.

The chain recombines TRBV20-1 with TRBJ2-7; TRBD2 aligns across 14 bases. The CDR3 has 15 residues. The trim removed 4 bases at V and 5 bases at J, leaving 7 bases unmatched. CDR1 and CDR2 (germline): DFQATT, SNEGSKA (reference sequence). The chain's CDR3 is CSAKSGTSGRDEQYF. The CDR3, as DNA: TGCAGTGCTAAGTCCGGGACTAGCGGGAGAGACGAGCAGTACTTC.

This clonotype was seen a few times. This chain connects TRBV4-1 to TRBJ1-2, with TRBD1 matching 9 bases. With 2 bases clipped from V and 6 bases from J, the junction kept 10 bases outside the gene matches. This CDR3 contains 16 residues. The germline gives CDR1 MGHRA, CDR2 YSYEKL. The CDR3 DNA is TGCGCCAGCAGCCAACACCCCCGGACAGGGGACGATGGCTACACCTTC. It yields the protein CASSQHPRTGDDGYTF.